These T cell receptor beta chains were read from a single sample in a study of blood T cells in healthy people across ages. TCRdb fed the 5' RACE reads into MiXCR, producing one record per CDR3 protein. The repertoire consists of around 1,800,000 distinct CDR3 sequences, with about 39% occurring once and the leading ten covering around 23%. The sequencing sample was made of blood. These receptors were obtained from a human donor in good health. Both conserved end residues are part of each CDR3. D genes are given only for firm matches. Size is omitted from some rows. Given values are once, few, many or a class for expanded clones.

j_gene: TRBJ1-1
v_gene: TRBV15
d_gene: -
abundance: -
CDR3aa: CATSSPRDREAFF
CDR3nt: TGTGCCACCAGCAGCCCTCGAGACAGGGAAGCTTTCTTT

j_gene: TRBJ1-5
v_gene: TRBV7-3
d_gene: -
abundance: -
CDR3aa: CASSLTPYNQPQHF
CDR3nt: TGTGCCAGCAGCCTCACCCCTTACAATCAGCCCCAGCATTTT

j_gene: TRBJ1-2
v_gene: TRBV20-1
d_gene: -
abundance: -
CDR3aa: CSARDQRWDGYTF
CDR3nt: TGCAGTGCTAGAGATCAGAGGTGGGATGGCTACACCTTC

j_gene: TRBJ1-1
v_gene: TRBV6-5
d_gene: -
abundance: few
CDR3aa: CASSSPGVNTEAFF
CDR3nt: TGTGCCAGCAGTTCCCCGGGGGTTAACACTGAAGCTTTCTTT

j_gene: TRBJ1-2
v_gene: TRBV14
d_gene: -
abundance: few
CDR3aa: CASSPIFREAYGYTF
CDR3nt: TGTGCCAGCAGCCCAATTTTCAGGGAGGCCTATGGCTACACCTTC

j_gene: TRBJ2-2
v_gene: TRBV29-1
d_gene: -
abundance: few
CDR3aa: CSVERVNTGELFF
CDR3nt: TGCAGCGTTGAAAGGGTTAACACCGGGGAGCTGTTTTTT

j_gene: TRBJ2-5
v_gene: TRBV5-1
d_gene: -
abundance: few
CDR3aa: CASAPTSDRETQYF
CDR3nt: TGCGCCAGCGCACCCACTAGTGATCGAGAGACCCAGTACTTC

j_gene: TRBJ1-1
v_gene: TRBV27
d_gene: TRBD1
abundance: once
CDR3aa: CASIPGQGVGMNTEAFF
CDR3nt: TGTGCCAGCATCCCTGGACAGGGTGTGGGTATGAACACTGAAGCTTTCTTT

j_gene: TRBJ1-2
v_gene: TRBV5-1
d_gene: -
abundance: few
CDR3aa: CARVNGYTF
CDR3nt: TGCGCCAGAGTTAATGGCTACACCTTC

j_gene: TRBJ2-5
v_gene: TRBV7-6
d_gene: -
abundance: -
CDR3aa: CASGSGPYGETQYF
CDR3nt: TGTGCCAGCGGCTCGGGACCCTACGGAGAGACCCAGTACTTC

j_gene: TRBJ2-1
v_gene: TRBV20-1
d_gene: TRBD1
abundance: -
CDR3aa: CSARWDRGVNEQFF
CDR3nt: TGCAGTGCTAGGTGGGACAGGGGTGTCAATGAGCAGTTCTTC

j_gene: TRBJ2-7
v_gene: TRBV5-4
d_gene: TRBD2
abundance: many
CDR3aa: CASSLGGRAQSYEQYF
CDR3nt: TGTGCCAGCAGCTTGGGAGGGAGGGCGCAGTCCTACGAGCAGTACTTC

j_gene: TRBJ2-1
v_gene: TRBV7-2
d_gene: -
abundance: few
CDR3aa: CASSLGVANEQFF
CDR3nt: TGTGCCAGCAGCTTAGGGGTAGCGAATGAGCAGTTCTTC

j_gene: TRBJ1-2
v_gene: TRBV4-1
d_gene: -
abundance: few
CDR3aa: CASSQVPPAYYGYTF
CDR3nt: TGCGCCAGCAGCCAAGTTCCTCCCGCCTACTATGGCTACACCTTC

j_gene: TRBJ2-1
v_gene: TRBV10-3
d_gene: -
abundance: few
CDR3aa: CAISESTDYNGQFF
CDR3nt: TGTGCCATCAGTGAGTCGACAGATTACAATGGGCAGTTCTTC

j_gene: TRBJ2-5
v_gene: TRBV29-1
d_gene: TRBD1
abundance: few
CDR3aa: CSVEGPLDRAYKETQYF
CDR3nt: TGCAGCGTTGAAGGCCCGCTGGACAGGGCGTATAAAGAGACCCAGTACTTC

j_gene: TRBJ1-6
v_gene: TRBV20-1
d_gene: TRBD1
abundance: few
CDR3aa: CSARVGTGLNSPLHF
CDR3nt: TGCAGTGCTAGGGTCGGGACAGGGCTAAATTCACCCCTCCACTTT

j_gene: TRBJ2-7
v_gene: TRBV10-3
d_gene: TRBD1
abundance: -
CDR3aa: CAISESPGQGPTEQYF
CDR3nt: TGTGCCATCAGTGAGTCACCGGGACAGGGACCCACCGAGCAGTACTTC

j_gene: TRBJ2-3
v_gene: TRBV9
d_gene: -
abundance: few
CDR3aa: CASSVDGGGPADTQYF
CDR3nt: TGTGCCAGCAGCGTAGATGGGGGCGGTCCAGCAGATACGCAGTATTTT

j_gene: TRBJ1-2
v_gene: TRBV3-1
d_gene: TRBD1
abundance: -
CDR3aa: CASSPLGQGKYGYTF
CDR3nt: TGTGCCAGCAGCCCTCTAGGACAGGGAAAATATGGCTACACCTTC

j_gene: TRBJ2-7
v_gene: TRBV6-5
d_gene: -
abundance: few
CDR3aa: CASSYEGGDEQYF
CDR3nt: TGTGCCAGCAGTTACGAGGGGGGGGACGAGCAGTACTTC

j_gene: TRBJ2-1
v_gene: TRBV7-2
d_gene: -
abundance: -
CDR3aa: CASSLSVGSLSYNEQFF
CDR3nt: TGTGCCAGCAGCTTATCGGTGGGGTCCCTATCCTACAATGAGCAGTTCTTC

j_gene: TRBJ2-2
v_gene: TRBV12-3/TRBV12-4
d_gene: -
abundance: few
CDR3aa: CASSLGGGAGELFF
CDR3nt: TGTGCCAGCAGTTTAGGAGGTGGGGCCGGGGAGCTGTTTTTT

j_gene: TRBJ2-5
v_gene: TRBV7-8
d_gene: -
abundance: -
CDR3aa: CASSLRFAGEKTQYF
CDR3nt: TGTGCCAGCAGCTTAAGGTTCGCAGGGGAGAAGACCCAGTACTTC

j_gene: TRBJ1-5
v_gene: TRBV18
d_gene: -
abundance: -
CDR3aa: CASSPDSVNQPQHF
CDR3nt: TGTGCCAGCTCACCCGATAGTGTCAATCAGCCCCAGCATTTT

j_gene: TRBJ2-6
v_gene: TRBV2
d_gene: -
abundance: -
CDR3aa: CASSPGSAGANVLTF
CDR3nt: TGTGCCAGCAGTCCTGGGAGTGCTGGGGCCAACGTCCTGACTTTC

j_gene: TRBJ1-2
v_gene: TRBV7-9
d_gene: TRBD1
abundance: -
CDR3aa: CASSSEPGQGTYGYTF
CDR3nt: TGTGCCAGCAGCTCAGAACCGGGACAGGGGACCTACGGCTACACCTTC

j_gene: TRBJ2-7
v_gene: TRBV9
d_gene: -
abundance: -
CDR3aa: CASSVGRYSSYEQYF
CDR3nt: TGTGCCAGCAGCGTGGGTAGGTACAGTTCCTACGAGCAGTACTTC

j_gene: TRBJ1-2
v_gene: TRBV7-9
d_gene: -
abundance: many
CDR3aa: CASSLGSDGYTF
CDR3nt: TGTGCCAGCAGTCTGGGGTCTGATGGCTACACCTTC

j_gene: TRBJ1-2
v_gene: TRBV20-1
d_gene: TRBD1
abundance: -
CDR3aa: CSAPTGQNYGYTF
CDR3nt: TGCAGTGCTCCGACGGGACAGAACTATGGCTACACCTTC

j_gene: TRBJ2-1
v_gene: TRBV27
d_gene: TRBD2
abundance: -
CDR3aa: CASSSSGVYNEQFF
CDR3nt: TGTGCCAGCAGTTCAAGCGGGGTCTACAATGAGCAGTTCTTC

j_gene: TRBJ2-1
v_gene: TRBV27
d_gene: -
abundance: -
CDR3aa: CASSLRAAILNNEQFF
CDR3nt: TGTGCCAGCAGCCTACGAGCGGCGATACTTAACAATGAGCAGTTCTTC

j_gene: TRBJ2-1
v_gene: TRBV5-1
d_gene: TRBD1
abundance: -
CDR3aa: CASSPTSDRGLPGEQFF
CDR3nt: TGCGCCAGCAGCCCCACTTCGGACAGGGGCTTACCAGGGGAGCAGTTCTTC

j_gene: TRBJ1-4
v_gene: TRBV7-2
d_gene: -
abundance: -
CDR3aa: CASSLGRHNEKLFF
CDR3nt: TGTGCCAGCAGCCTTGGACGCCATAATGAAAAACTGTTTTTT

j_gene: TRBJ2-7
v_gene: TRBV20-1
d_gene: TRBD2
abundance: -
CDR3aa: CSARELAGEPYEQYF
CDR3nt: TGCAGTGCTAGAGAACTAGCGGGGGAGCCCTACGAGCAGTACTTC

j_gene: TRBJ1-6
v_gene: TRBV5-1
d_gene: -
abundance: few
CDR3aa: CASSLDQGYSYNSPLHF
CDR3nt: TGCGCCAGCAGCTTGGATCAGGGGTACTCCTATAATTCACCCCTCCACTTT

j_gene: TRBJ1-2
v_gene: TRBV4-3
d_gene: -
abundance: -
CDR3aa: CASSQVREGSYGYTF
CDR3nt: TGCGCCAGCAGCCAAGTCCGGGAGGGGTCCTATGGCTACACCTTC

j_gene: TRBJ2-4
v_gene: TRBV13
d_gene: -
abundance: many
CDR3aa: CASSLGTYLAKNIQYF
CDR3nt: TGTGCCAGCAGCTTAGGGACCTACCTAGCCAAAAACATTCAGTACTTC

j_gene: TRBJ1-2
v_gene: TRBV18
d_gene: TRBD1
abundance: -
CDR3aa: CASSPRRSGGGAYGYTF
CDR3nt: TGTGCCAGCTCACCTAGAAGAAGTGGAGGGGGCGCGTATGGCTACACCTTC

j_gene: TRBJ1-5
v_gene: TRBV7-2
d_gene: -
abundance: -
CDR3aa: CASSLRDISDNQPQHF
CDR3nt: TGTGCCAGCAGCTTGAGGGACATCTCGGATAATCAGCCCCAGCATTTT